The 26 T cell receptor beta chains in this list originate from one sample, sequenced in a study of blood T cell repertoires in COVID-19. Produced via immunoSEQ multiplex PCR; TCRdb's table is partial and in-frame only. The repertoire holds 100,000 or so clones, with just over 90% as singletons. The specimen was peripheral blood. Every receptor here comes from a woman between 50 and 59 years old in a cohort sampled during active COVID-19.

Here the CDR3 reads CASSWGQFPPGELFF. The DNA for the CDR3 is TGTGCCAGCAGCTGGGGACAGTTTCCCCCCGGGGAGCTGTTTTTT. The J gene is TRBJ2-2, the V gene TRBV5-6, with 7 positions matching TRBD1. This CDR3 contains 15 residues. Unmatched junction bases numbered 8, after V lost 3 bases and J lost 6 bases. Looked up from germline, CDR1 is SGHDT and CDR2 is YYEEEE.

V is TRBV18 and J is TRBJ1-2; maybe TRBD1 (5 bases). V dropped 0 bases and J dropped 8 bases, with 10 bases sitting between them. From germline, CDR1 is KGHSH and CDR2 LQKENI. This CDR3 region has 13 residues. CDR3 residues: CASSPPGEGGYTF. The CDR3 nucleotides are TGTGCCAGCTCACCACCAGGGGAAGGCGGCTACACCTTC. Full variable domain (outside the CDR3, taken from reference TRBV18 and TRBJ1-2): NAGVMQNPRHLVRRRGQEARLRCSPMKGHSHVYWYRQLPEEGLKFMVYLQKENIIDESGMPKERFSAEFPKEGPSILRIQQVVRGDSAAYFCASSPPGEGGYTFGSGTRLTVV.

Only one count was recorded for this clone. The V and J genes are TRBV6-1 and TRBJ2-4; 8 nucleotides line up with TRBD2. Germline-derived CDR1 and CDR2 are MNHNS and SASEGT. The trim removed 4 bases at V and 0 bases at J, leaving 5 bases unmatched. The CDR3 length is 16 residues. The CDR3 loop reads CASSVWTSSAKNIQYF. In nucleotides, the CDR3 is TGTGCCAGCAGTGTATGGACTAGCTCAGCCAAAAACATTCAGTACTTC.

This sequence joins TRBV4-2 and TRBJ2-7; 13 positions agree with TRBD2. CDR1 and CDR2 from the germline V gene are LGHNA and YNFKEQ. The CDR3 runs to 18 residues. Trimming at V came to 1 base and at J to 3 bases, leaving 9 bases not matched to a gene. CDR3 residues: CASSQGEMGTSGDYEQYF. The CDR3 DNA follows: TGTGCCAGCAGCCAAGGTGAGATGGGGACTAGCGGGGACTACGAGCAGTACTTC.

CDR3 in amino acids: CASSKKGDRTLNTEAFF. The CDR3 nucleotides are TGTGCCAGTAGTAAAAAGGGGGACAGAACTTTGAACACTGAAGCTTTCTTT. The chain recombines TRBV19 with TRBJ1-1, with 7 positions matching TRBD1. With V trimmed by 4 bases and J by 0 bases, 11 bases remained unmatched. There are 17 residues in the CDR3. From germline, CDR1 is LNHDA and CDR2 SQIVND (reference sequence).

V is TRBV2 and J is TRBJ2-2; D might be TRBD2 (5 bases). The germline V gene has CDR1 SNHLY and CDR2 FYNNEI. The CDR3 is 15 amino acids. Trimming stripped 6 bases from V and 0 bases from J, with 11 bases between. CDR3 coding DNA: TGTGCCAGCAGATACCCGGACTCGAACACCGGGGAGCTGTTTTTT. Encoded protein: CASRYPDSNTGELFF.

The J gene is TRBJ1-1, the V gene TRBV2; 7 positions agree with TRBD1. CDR3 size: 15 residues. Germline V gene data show CDR1 as SNHLY and CDR2 as FYNNEI. V shed 5 bases and J 5 bases; nucleotides not matched to a gene: 11. CDR3 in DNA: TGTGCCAGCAGTCCGGGAGGGGGCGTAAGAACTGAAGCTTTCTTT. The encoded protein is CASSPGGGVRTEAFF.

The rearrangement joins TRBV6-5 to TRBJ1-4; D perhaps matches TRBD1 (5 bases). The V gene lost 6 bases and the J gene lost 8 bases, with 19 bases spanning the gap. The CDR3 consists of 15 residues. Germline loops: CDR1 MNHEY, CDR2 SVGAGI. The CDR3 DNA reads as TGTGCCAGCAGCCCCGCGCGGGGGGTCCTGGAAAAACTGTTTTTT. Its protein product is CASSPARGVLEKLFF.

This chain links TRBV7-9 with TRBJ2-1; 9 nucleotides align to TRBD2. V trimming: 8 bases; J trimming: 0 bases; junction bases outside the gene matches: 8. The CDR3 has 16 amino acids. Germline V lookup: CDR1 SEHNR, CDR2 FQNEAQ (reference sequence). The CDR3 reads CASSHSAGGSYNEQFF. DNA of the CDR3: TGTGCCAGCTCCCATTCAGCGGGAGGCTCCTACAATGAGCAGTTCTTC.

V usage is TRBV3-1 (or the pseudogene TRBV3-2) and J usage is TRBJ1-1, with D uncertain. The germline V and J ends were trimmed by 1 base and 8 bases, with 8 bases remaining between them. This CDR3 spans 12 amino acids. Germline-derived CDR1 and CDR2 are LGHDT and YNNKEL (reference sequence). CDR3 residues: CASSQASGEAFF. CDR3 bases: TGTGCCAGCAGCCAAGCGAGCGGAGAAGCTTTCTTT.

The chain recombines TRBV25-1 with TRBJ2-1, with unresolved D. V was cut by 2 bases and J by 2 bases, with 13 bases left in between. In germline, CDR1 is MGHDK, CDR2 SYGVNS. CDR3 length equals 16 residues. The CDR3 protein is CASSETQSLTYNEQFF. The DNA for the CDR3 is TGTGCCAGCAGTGAAACACAGTCCCTCACCTACAATGAGCAGTTCTTC.

Here the CDR3 DNA reads TGTGCCAGCAGCCTCGGGACAGATAATTCACCCCTCCACTTT. It specifies CASSLGTDNSPLHF. The chain has TRBV16 and TRBJ1-6; 7 positions agree with TRBD1. J gave up 5 bases and V 4 bases, and 2 bases lay outside the gene matches. The germline gives CDR1 KGHSY, CDR2 FQNENV. CDR3 length equals 14 residues.

The chain recombines TRBV5-8 with TRBJ1-2; D gene uncertain. With 2 bases removed from V and 2 bases from J, the gap between germline ends came to 10 bases. Germline loops: CDR1 SGHTS, CDR2 YDEGEE. The CDR3 is 14 amino acids. The CDR3 coding sequence is TGTGCCAGCAGCTTAGGAGGGTTAAACTATGGCTACACCTTC. Protein: CASSLGGLNYGYTF.

This chain joins TRBV19 and TRBJ2-7; TRBD1 might be the D (8 bases). The germline gives CDR1 LNHDA, CDR2 SQIVND (reference sequence). V lost 5 bases, J lost 3 bases, and 26 bases lay in between. This CDR3 comprises 18 residues. The CDR3 sequence is CASSALTGGDYSHYEQYF. For the CDR3, the DNA is TGTGCCAGTAGTGCATTAACAGGGGGGGACTATTCCCACTACGAGCAGTACTTC.

This chain uses TRBV19 with TRBJ1-1; perhaps TRBD1 as D (6 bases). The CDR3 covers 13 residues. CDR1 is LNHDA, CDR2 SQIVND, per germline (reference sequence). Trimming pared 8 bases from V and 3 bases from J, leaving 13 bases between. This CDR3 is CASQRGGDTEAFF. CDR3 bases: TGTGCCAGTCAGCGAGGGGGGGACACTGAAGCTTTCTTT. The full variable domain, with the rest looked up from reference TRBV19 and TRBJ1-1, is DGGITQSPKYLFRKEGQNVTLSCEQNLNHDAMYWYRQDPGQGLRLIYYSQIVNDFQKGDIAEGYSVSREKKESFPLTVTSAQKNPTAFYLCASQRGGDTEAFFGQGTRLTVV.

This rearrangement joins TRBV11-3 to TRBJ2-7; D perhaps matches TRBD1 (5 bases). V lost 2 bases, J lost 8 bases, and 10 bases lay in between. CDR3 length equals 12 residues. Germline-derived CDR1 and CDR2 are SGHNT and YENEEA. CDR3 sequence (DNA): TGTGCCAGCAGCTTATCCAGGGCGAAGCAGTACTTC. Translated, it gives CASSLSRAKQYF.

The chain links TRBV6-6 to TRBJ2-5, with TRBD2 as a possible D gene (7 bases). The CDR3 has 11 residues. In germline, CDR1 is MNHNY, CDR2 SVGAGI (reference sequence). V shed 8 bases and J shed 5 bases, with 9 bases lying between them. The CDR3 DNA is TGTGCCAGCGGGAGGGGGGAGACCCAGTACTTC. Protein: CASGRGETQYF.

A single count supports this clone. The chain is built from TRBV12-3 or TRBV12-4 and TRBJ2-7; 9 bases map to TRBD1. V was pared by 6 bases and J by 12 bases, with 9 bases of the junction left unmatched. The CDR3 is 12 amino acids. CDR3 bases: TGTGCCAGCAGCCGGGACAGGGAACAGGGGTACTTC. It specifies CASSRDREQGYF.

The chain has TRBV11-2 and TRBJ1-4, with 8 bases that match TRBD1. The CDR3 runs 14 residues. J was trimmed by 5 bases and V by 1 base; bases with no gene match: 0. Germline CDR1 and CDR2: SGHAT and FQNNGV. In nucleotides, the CDR3 is TGTGCCAGCAGCTTAGGACAGGGGAATGAAAAACTGTTTTTT. This encodes CASSLGQGNEKLFF. Together with reference TRBV11-2 and TRBJ1-4, the CDR3 gives the full variable domain: EAGVAQSPRYKIIEKRQSVAFWCNPISGHATLYWYQQILGQGPKLLIQFQNNGVVDDSQLPKDRFSAERLKGVDSTLKIQPAKLEDSAVYLCASSLGQGNEKLFFGSGTQLSVL.

For the CDR3, the DNA is TGTGCCACCAGCAGAGGCAGGGGAGCTAATGAAAAACTGTTTTTT. Its protein product is CATSRGRGANEKLFF. The chain combines TRBV15 with TRBJ1-4, with D tentatively TRBD1 (6 bases). Deletions cut 1 base from V and 3 bases from J, with 9 bases between. Germline CDR1 is LNHNV and CDR2 is YYDKDF (reference sequence). This CDR3 region has 15 residues.

The rearrangement uses TRBV20-1 and TRBJ2-7, with 8 bases aligning to TRBD1. There are 14 residues in the CDR3. CDR1 and CDR2 from the germline V gene are DFQATT and SNEGSKA (reference sequence). Trimming took 3 bases from V and 6 from J; bases not matched to a gene: 10. This CDR3 reads CSASSLQGVGEQYF. The CDR3 DNA reads as TGCAGTGCTAGTTCGCTACAGGGGGTTGGCGAGCAGTACTTC.

The rearrangement joins TRBV5-1 to TRBJ1-2; 8 positions match TRBD1. With V trimmed by 3 bases and J by 7 bases, 17 bases remained unmatched. The CDR3 is 17 amino acids. Germline-derived CDR1 and CDR2 are SGHRS and YFSETQ. The CDR3 DNA follows: TGCGCCAGCAGCTGGGGAGGGACAGGAGTAGGGGATGGTGGCTACACCTTC. Amino acids: CASSWGGTGVGDGGYTF.

The chain joins TRBV27 to TRBJ2-5; D may be TRBD1 (5 bases). The V and J ends lost 6 bases and 4 bases respectively, with 12 bases between them. The CDR3 runs 13 residues. From germline, CDR1 is MNHEY and CDR2 SMNVEV (reference sequence). Written as DNA, the CDR3 is TGTGCCAGCAGCCGACAGAGGTCAGAGACCCAGTACTTC. Translating gives CASSRQRSETQYF.

This chain links TRBV18 with TRBJ1-2; 7 nucleotides match TRBD1. The J segment lost 1 base and the V segment lost 2 bases, leaving 10 bases of the junction unmatched. In germline, CDR1 is KGHSH, CDR2 LQKENI. The CDR3 has 17 amino acids. The DNA for the CDR3 is TGTGCCAGCTCACCAGGGACAGCCCCCTCCCTTAACTATGGCTACACCTTC. Translated, it gives CASSPGTAPSLNYGYTF.

V gene TRBV5-5 combines with J gene TRBJ2-2; D not certain. The germline gives CDR1 SGHKS, CDR2 YYEKEE (reference sequence). V lost 1 base to trimming and J lost 7 bases, with 14 bases between them. CDR3 size: 15 residues. The DNA of the CDR3 is TGTGCCAGCAGCTTGCTTAACGCCGCCGGCGGGGAGCTGTTTTTT. This codes for CASSLLNAAGGELFF.

This rearrangement joins TRBV10-1 to TRBJ2-1; 11 bases match TRBD2. V shed 4 bases and J 0 bases; nucleotides not matched to a gene: 5. The CDR3 extends over 17 amino acids. CDR1 is WNHNN, CDR2 SYGVQD, per germline (reference sequence). CDR3 residues: CASSGGLAVSSYNEQFF. CDR3 sequence (DNA): TGCGCCAGCAGTGGGGGACTAGCGGTGAGCTCCTACAATGAGCAGTTCTTC.